Listed below are T cell receptor beta chains from one sample, sequenced in a study of blood T cell repertoires in COVID-19. Sequencing was performed with immunoSEQ multiplex PCR; in TCRdb, only in-frame clones are kept and a portion is missing. The sample consists of 140,000 to 150,000 clones, about 86% of them appearing once. The source material was peripheral blood. Receptors originate from a human donor in a cohort sampled during active COVID-19. Each CDR3 is given with its conserved first and last residue. The order of the fields is D gene, V gene, CDR3 protein. D genes are given only for firm matches.

. | TRBV2 | CAGSESGPYNSPLHF
. | TRBV9 | CASSVKGERQNEQFF
. | TRBV13 | CASSLPGYEQYF
. | TRBV5-1 | CASSVGDTGELFF
. | TRBV7-3 | CASSEQGLQETQYF
. | TRBV19 | CASRNELAENIQYF
. | TRBV18 | CASSASGPRQGTDTQYF
TRBD1 | TRBV19 | CASSPRGPLWDEQYF
. | TRBV19 | CASSARGVGYEQYF
TRBD2 | TRBV28 | CASSLPSGRPKF
. | TRBV2 | CASSELSSSGSYNEQFF
. | TRBV18 | CASSPWQGEKLFF
. | TRBV5-5 | CASSFDGHPAVGNTIYF
TRBD1 | TRBV28 | CASRRQTGGHQPQHF
TRBD1 | TRBV6-6 | CASRGQGSTSEQFF
TRBD2 | TRBV9 | CASSPSGTSGNEQFF
TRBD2 | TRBV29-1 | CSVGIAGIKDTQYF
TRBD1 | TRBV5-1 | CASSKGTALGELFF
TRBD2 | TRBV3-1/TRBV3-2 | CASSQDTSGGSLYNEQFF
. | TRBV7-8 | CASSLVQRTHSYEQYF
. | TRBV9 | CASSVAPDRDTQYF
. | TRBV28 | CASSLLVTGANYGYTF
TRBD1 | TRBV5-6 | CASSPAGGLSYEQYF
. | TRBV2 | CASEDNHGEAFF
TRBD1 | TRBV5-6 | CASSKTGAQGGQPQHF
. | TRBV28 | CASSLLATGASGANVLTF
TRBD1 | TRBV27 | CASSLRDSQFYGYTF
TRBD1 | TRBV29-1 | CSVADRALASNTGELFF